This passage covers 9 T cell receptor beta chains from one sample sequenced in a study of shared clonotypes between healthy human individuals. CD45RO negativity and positive selection for CCR7 defined naive CD8 cells, a population that excluded terminally differentiated effector memory CD45RA+ cells. TCRdb's table, derived via immunoSEQ multiplex PCR, lists solely in-frame clones and lacks some. Altogether around 560,000 clones are present, 85% to 95% being singletons, with the ten largest covering approximately 0.11%. Source material: naive CD8+ T cells sorted from blood. The origin of the receptors is a woman aged 25 to 39 in good health.

The V and J genes are TRBV6-5 and TRBJ2-1; possibly TRBD2 for D (5 bases). Trimming took 0 bases from V and 5 from J, leaving 8 bases between them. This CDR3 comprises 14 residues. Germline V gene data show CDR1 as MNHEY and CDR2 as SVGAGI. The CDR3, as DNA: TGTGCCAGCAGTTACTCGAACGGGAACAATGAGCAGTTCTTC. Amino acids: CASSYSNGNNEQFF.

The CDR3 sequence: CASRDRVGNQPQHF. Here the CDR3 DNA reads TGCGCCAGCAGGGACAGGGTCGGCAATCAGCCCCAGCATTTT. The chain joins TRBV10-2 to TRBJ1-5; 8 bases map to TRBD1. The germline V gene encodes CDR1 WSHSY and CDR2 SAAADI. The trim removed 6 bases at V and 2 bases at J, leaving 3 bases unmatched. The CDR3 is made up of 14 amino acids.

The sample holds one count of this clone. This sequence joins TRBV27 and TRBJ2-5; maybe TRBD2 (6 bases). TRBJ2-7 explains the end of the DNA better; the J call may be wrong. CDR1 and CDR2 (germline): MNHEY, SMNVEV (reference sequence). The CDR3 loop spans 15 amino acids. The CDR3 loop reads CASSFHRDWPYEQYF. The CDR3 DNA reads TGTGCCAGCAGTTTCCACCGGGACTGGCCTTACGAGCAGTACTTC.

This clone was detected once. The rearrangement links TRBV7-6 to TRBJ2-7; D unclear. The CDR3 is made up of 13 amino acids. With 3 bases removed from V and 0 bases from J, the gap between germline ends came to 6 bases. Germline V lookup: CDR1 SGHVS, CDR2 FNYEAQ. The CDR3 is CASSLHSSYEQYF. The CDR3 nucleotides read TGTGCCAGCAGCTTGCACAGCTCCTACGAGCAGTACTTC.

This chain links TRBV28 with TRBJ2-1, with 12 bases lining up with TRBD2. The CDR3 consists of 17 residues. CDR1 is MDHEN, CDR2 SYDVKM, per germline. Trimming at V came to 1 base and at J to 4 bases, leaving 5 bases not matched to a gene. The CDR3, as DNA: TGTGCCAGCAGTTTATTGAGGACTAGCGGGAAGTACAATGAGCAGTTCTTC. This translates into CASSLLRTSGKYNEQFF. Drawing the rest from reference TRBV28 and TRBJ2-1, the complete variable domain is DVKVTQSSRYLVKRTGEKVFLECVQDMDHENMFWYRQDPGLGLRLIYFSYDVKMKEKGDIPEGYSVSREKKERFSLILESASTNQTSMYLCASSLLRTSGKYNEQFFGPGTRLTVL.

This clone showed up just once. V usage is TRBV28 and J usage is TRBJ2-7; D may correspond to TRBD1 or TRBD2 (6 bases each). The germline V gene has CDR1 MDHEN and CDR2 SYDVKM. With 7 bases removed from V and 6 bases from J, the gap between germline ends came to 19 bases. This CDR3 is built from 14 residues. The DNA of the CDR3 is TGTGCCAGCATCCTGGAGGAGGGGGTTAGCGAGCAGTACTTC. Amino acid sequence: CASILEEGVSEQYF.

The genes are TRBV28 and TRBJ1-2; TRBD1 might be the D (5 bases). The V and J ends lost 3 bases and 6 bases respectively, with 23 bases between them. This CDR3 spans 17 amino acids. Germline V gene sequence: CDR1 MDHEN, CDR2 SYDVKM. The CDR3, as DNA: TGTGCCAGCAGTTTTAGGCAATCCTTTGCAGGGCCAAATGGCTACACCTTC. It is translated as CASSFRQSFAGPNGYTF.

CDR3 sequence reads: CASGVTRSGNTIYF. The CDR3 nucleotides are TGTGCCAGCGGAGTTACCCGCTCTGGAAACACCATATATTTT. The chain joins TRBV19 to TRBJ1-3; D unresolved. This CDR3 is built from 14 residues. CDR1 LNHDA and CDR2 SQIVND come from the germline V gene (reference sequence). V lost 9 bases and J lost 0, with 12 bases in between. Supplemented by reference TRBV19 and TRBJ1-3, the full variable domain reads DGGITQSPKYLFRKEGQNVTLSCEQNLNHDAMYWYRQDPGQGLRLIYYSQIVNDFQKGDIAEGYSVSREKKESFPLTVTSAQKNPTAFYLCASGVTRSGNTIYFGEGSWLTVV.

In the case of this clone: The sample carries other DNA sequences with the same CDR3. The chain carries TRBV28 and TRBJ2-7; no clear D. Between the trimmed V and J ends, which lost 1 base and 1 base, there was a span of 5 bases. CDR1 MDHEN and CDR2 SYDVKM come from the germline V gene. The CDR3 extends over 13 amino acids. As DNA, the CDR3 is TGTGCCAGCAGTTTATTACGGTCCTACGAGCAGTACTTC. It codes for CASSLLRSYEQYF.